What follows are 22 T cell receptor beta chains derived from one specimen sequenced in a study of blood T cell repertoires in COVID-19. Some clones are missing from TCRdb's copy, which holds only in-frame ones; the method was immunoSEQ multiplex PCR. The sample records more than 85,000 clones, roughly 82% being singletons. Sequenced material: peripheral blood. The receptors here all came from a woman aged 55-69 years with acute or convalescent COVID-19.

This clone was recorded many times. The chain links TRBV11-1 to TRBJ2-7; 8 nucleotides agree with TRBD1. Germline V gene data show CDR1 as SGHAT and CDR2 as FQDESV (reference sequence). The CDR3 is 16 amino acids. The ends lost 5 bases at V and 4 bases at J; junction bases unmatched: 13. Here the CDR3 reads CASSQAGTGGGYEQYF. In nucleotides, the CDR3 is TGTGCCAGCAGCCAAGCTGGTACAGGGGGTGGGTACGAGCAGTACTTC.

DNA for the CDR3: TGTGCCAGCAGCCCCGGCGGGACAGAACGGACCCAGTACTTC. Protein product: CASSPGGTERTQYF. The chain joins TRBV11-2 to TRBJ2-5, with a tentative D call TRBD1 (7 bases). The CDR3 is made up of 14 amino acids. Germline V CDR1 and CDR2: SGHAT, FQNNGV. The V end lost 5 bases, the J end lost 7 bases, and 17 bases lay between the germline ends.

The V call is TRBV5-4, the J call TRBJ1-2; D gene unclear. CDR3 size: 14 residues. Germline V lookup: CDR1 SGHNT, CDR2 YYREEE (reference sequence). V lost 4 bases to trimming and J lost 7 bases, with 17 bases between them. This CDR3 reads CASSPGGLVVGYTF. The CDR3 nucleotides are TGTGCCAGCAGCCCCGGCGGTTTGGTTGTTGGCTACACCTTC.

V gene TRBV30 combines with J gene TRBJ1-3, with 8 nucleotides matching TRBD1. Looked up from germline, CDR1 is GTSNPN and CDR2 is SVGIG (reference sequence). The CDR3 loop spans 15 amino acids. V shed 4 bases, J shed 1 base, and the junction held 6 bases outside the gene matches. DNA for the CDR3: TGTGCCTGGATAGGACAGGGAAGGTCTGGAAACACCATATATTTT. Translating gives CAWIGQGRSGNTIYF.

The chain employs TRBV29-1 and TRBJ2-1; a possible D gene is TRBD1 (5 bases). Between the trimmed V and J ends, which lost 0 bases and 5 bases, there was a span of 11 bases. The CDR3 is made up of 14 amino acids. Germline V gene data show CDR1 as SQVTM and CDR2 as ANQGSEA. CDR3 nucleotide sequence: TGCAGCGTTGAAGATCGAGTAGGGGACAATGAGCAGTTCTTC. The encoded protein is CSVEDRVGDNEQFF.

The chain employs TRBV24-1 and TRBJ2-1; TRBD1 matches at 7 bases. Germline loops: CDR1 KGHDR, CDR2 SFDVKD. CDR3 length: 16 amino acids. V lost 0 bases and J lost 1; bases outside the gene matches: 2. As DNA, the CDR3 is TGTGCCACCAGTGATTTGGGGGACAGTTCCTACAATGAGCAGTTCTTC. Its translation: CATSDLGDSSYNEQFF.

This clone has a handful of counts. This chain connects TRBV19 to TRBJ2-5; 7 bases align to TRBD2. With V trimmed by 1 base and J by 5 bases, 1 base remained unmatched. CDR3 length equals 13 residues. Germline assignment: CDR1 LNHDA and CDR2 SQIVND (reference sequence). CDR3 loop: CASSIGTRETQYF. In DNA form, the CDR3 reads TGTGCCAGTAGTATAGGGACTAGGGAGACCCAGTACTTC.

The gene calls are TRBV9 and TRBJ1-2; TRBD1 matches at 10 bases. Germline V lookup: CDR1 SGDLS, CDR2 YYNGEE. With 4 bases clipped from V and 6 bases from J, the junction kept 6 bases outside the gene matches. This CDR3 has 14 amino acids. CDR3 in DNA: TGTGCCAGCAGCTCGACCGGGACAGGGGATGGCTACACCTTC. Its protein product is CASSSTGTGDGYTF.

The chain is built from TRBV12-3 or TRBV12-4 and TRBJ1-2; D is unclear. Trimming took off 4 bases at V and 1 base at J, with 7 bases between the two ends. The CDR3 runs 13 residues. In DNA, the CDR3 is TGTGCCAGCAGTTCGGGGTATAACTATGGCTACACCTTC. Encoded protein: CASSSGYNYGYTF.

The chain recombines TRBV5-6 with TRBJ2-5, with a tentative D call TRBD2 (6 bases). Germline CDR1 and CDR2: SGHDT and YYEEEE. The CDR3 is made up of 15 amino acids. Trimming took off 4 bases at V and 3 bases at J, with 16 bases between the two ends. CDR3 amino acids: CASSRRFRGEETQYF. CDR3 DNA: TGTGCCAGCAGCCGGAGGTTTCGCGGGGAAGAGACCCAGTACTTC.

This clone was detected a few times. The V gene is TRBV28, the J gene TRBJ1-5; 7 nucleotides agree with TRBD1. This CDR3 contains 16 residues. V trimming: 4 bases; J trimming: 3 bases; junction bases outside the gene matches: 9. CDR1 and CDR2 (germline): MDHEN, SYDVKM. The CDR3 loop is CASSSREQGPNQPQHF. CDR3 sequence (DNA): TGTGCCAGCAGTTCACGAGAACAGGGGCCCAATCAGCCCCAGCATTTT.

There are a few counts of this clone. The chain is built from TRBV3-1 (or the pseudogene TRBV3-2) and TRBJ1-1; no clear D gene. Trimming stripped 9 bases from V and 1 base from J, with 6 bases between. Germline loops: CDR1 LGHDT, CDR2 YNNKEL (reference sequence). The CDR3 runs 11 residues. For the CDR3, the DNA is TGTGCCAGTTCAGGGAACACTGAAGCTTTCTTT. It specifies CASSGNTEAFF.

This chain uses TRBV6-1 with TRBJ2-3; TRBD2 might be the D (6 bases). The V gene lost 7 bases and the J gene lost 2 bases, with 19 bases spanning the gap. Looked up from germline, CDR1 is MNHNS and CDR2 is SASEGT. CDR3 length: 16 residues. DNA for the CDR3: TGTGCCAGCAATGAGGACCGACTAGGGCCCACAGATACGCAGTATTTT. Protein product: CASNEDRLGPTDTQYF.

This clone is a singleton in its sample. This chain links TRBV5-1 with TRBJ2-7; no clear D. The ends were cut back, 0 bases at V and 3 bases at J, with 10 bases in the middle. The CDR3 spans 14 residues. Germline V gene data show CDR1 as SGHRS and CDR2 as YFSETQ. This CDR3 is CASSLDTSIYEQYF. CDR3 in DNA: TGCGCCAGCAGCTTGGATACTTCTATCTACGAGCAGTACTTC.

The chain couples TRBV5-1 to TRBJ1-4, with D perhaps matching TRBD1 (5 bases). Germline V gene sequence: CDR1 SGHRS, CDR2 YFSETQ. Trimming shortened V by 3 bases and J by 4 bases, and 13 bases separated the two germline ends. The CDR3 spans 15 residues. The CDR3 DNA reads as TGCGCCAGCAGCTCCGGGGGTGCGGGTAATGAAAAACTGTTTTTT. This gives the protein CASSSGGAGNEKLFF. Using reference TRBV5-1 and TRBJ1-4 for the parts outside the CDR3, the full variable domain is KAGVTQTPRYLIKTRGQQVTLSCSPISGHRSVSWYQQTPGQGLQFLFEYFSETQRNKGNFPGRFSGRQFSNSRSEMNVSTLELGDSALYLCASSSGGAGNEKLFFGSGTQLSVL.

The chain uses TRBV7-6 and TRBJ1-4; D perhaps matches TRBD1 (5 bases). The V and J ends lost 1 base and 2 bases respectively, with 8 bases between them. The germline CDR1 and CDR2 sequences are SGHVS and FNYEAQ. CDR3 length: 15 residues. The CDR3 DNA reads TGTGCCAGCAGCTTAGGTGACAGTACTAATGAAAAACTGTTTTTT. It codes for CASSLGDSTNEKLFF.

This clone appeared once. V gene TRBV10-3 combines with J gene TRBJ2-3; 8 nucleotides line up with TRBD2. Looked up from germline, CDR1 is ENHRY and CDR2 is SYGVKD. J was trimmed by 4 bases and V by 6 bases; bases with no gene match: 6. The CDR3 is made up of 14 amino acids. CDR3 loop: CAISWASGSDTQYF. The CDR3 region has the DNA TGTGCCATCAGCTGGGCTAGCGGGTCAGATACGCAGTATTTT.

The chain recombines TRBV4-1 with TRBJ1-4, with D hard to call. From germline, CDR1 is MGHRA and CDR2 YSYEKL. V lost 2 bases, J lost 0 bases, and 10 bases lay in between. The CDR3 consists of 16 residues. This CDR3 is CASSQREIATNEKLFF. For the CDR3, the DNA is TGCGCCAGCAGCCAAAGAGAAATTGCAACTAATGAAAAACTGTTTTTT.

The V gene is TRBV7-2, the J gene TRBJ1-6; TRBD1 matches at 8 bases. Germline V CDR1 and CDR2: SGHTA, FQGNSA. The junction had 7 bases not matched to a gene; V was cut back by 3 bases and J by 6 bases. The CDR3 has 16 residues. CDR3: CASSFGTGRLNSPLHF. The CDR3 DNA is TGTGCCAGCAGCTTCGGGACAGGAAGACTTAATTCACCCCTCCACTTT.

This rearrangement joins TRBV19 to TRBJ1-5; D is perhaps TRBD1 (6 bases). This CDR3 contains 15 residues. V lost 5 bases, J lost 4 bases, and 15 bases lay in between. CDR1 is LNHDA and CDR2 is SQIVND in the germline V gene (reference sequence). The CDR3 spells CASSPQRTANQPQHF. CDR3 bases: TGTGCCAGTAGTCCCCAAAGGACAGCTAATCAGCCCCAGCATTTT. The entire variable domain, with the rest obtained from reference TRBV19 and TRBJ1-5, is as follows: DGGITQSPKYLFRKEGQNVTLSCEQNLNHDAMYWYRQDPGQGLRLIYYSQIVNDFQKGDIAEGYSVSREKKESFPLTVTSAQKNPTAFYLCASSPQRTANQPQHFGDGTRLSIL.

This clone has just one count. This chain uses TRBV19 with TRBJ1-2; possibly TRBD1 for D (6 bases). Germline V CDR1 and CDR2: LNHDA, SQIVND (reference sequence). The CDR3 is 17 residues long. V lost 3 bases and J lost 3, with 20 bases in between. The CDR3 sequence is CASSIQWGYTGHYGYTF. The DNA of the CDR3 is TGTGCCAGTAGTATTCAATGGGGGTACACAGGGCACTATGGCTACACCTTC. The whole variable domain, remainder taken from reference TRBV19 and TRBJ1-2, is DGGITQSPKYLFRKEGQNVTLSCEQNLNHDAMYWYRQDPGQGLRLIYYSQIVNDFQKGDIAEGYSVSREKKESFPLTVTSAQKNPTAFYLCASSIQWGYTGHYGYTFGSGTRLTVV.

This chain connects TRBV18 to TRBJ1-1; 7 bases map to TRBD1. This CDR3 comprises 15 residues. Germline CDR1 reads KGHSH; CDR2 reads LQKENI. V trimming: 4 bases; J trimming: 4 bases; junction bases outside the gene matches: 9. The CDR3 DNA is TGTGCCAGCTCACGACAGGGTGCGGACTCCACTGAAGCTTTCTTT. It codes for CASSRQGADSTEAFF.